Below, 9 T cell receptor beta chains from the same sample are listed, as sequenced in a study of radiation and T cells in renal cell carcinoma. TCRdb's table, derived via immunoSEQ multiplex PCR, lists solely in-frame clones and lacks some. The sample consists of around 170,000 clones, less than 90% of them appearing once. Specified time point: blood 4 weeks post-SBRT, at nephrectomy. Described treatment: 15 Gy SBRT to primary tumor, nephrectomy 4 weeks later. The sample in question was blood, obtained from a patient whose treatment included radiotherapy and nephrectomy. Source of these receptors: a woman between 45 and 60 years old with renal cell carcinoma.

The genes are TRBV2 and TRBJ2-2; D uncertain. CDR1 SNHLY and CDR2 FYNNEI come from the germline V gene. The CDR3 length is 15 residues. V was pared by 8 bases and J by 0 bases, with 13 bases between. CDR3 protein: CASSPLRANTGELFF. The CDR3 nucleotides read TGTGCCAGCTCCCCATTAAGGGCGAACACCGGGGAGCTGTTTTTT.

V is TRBV20-1 and J is TRBJ1-2; TRBD1 is a possible D gene (5 bases). V gave up 3 bases and J gave up 8 bases, with 10 bases separating them. The CDR3 covers 11 residues. Per germline, CDR1 DFQATT and CDR2 SNEGSKA (reference sequence). Here the CDR3 reads CSASLGEGYTF. The CDR3 bases are TGCAGTGCTAGTTTAGGGGAAGGCTACACCTTC.

The chain joins TRBV5-1 to TRBJ1-2; 9 bases line up with TRBD1. This CDR3 is built from 17 residues. Trimming removed 3 bases from V and 3 bases from J; junction bases left unmatched: 12. Germline-derived CDR1 and CDR2 are SGHRS and YFSETQ. The CDR3 DNA follows: TGCGCCAGCAGCTCTTCAGGACAGGGGAAAAATTACTATGGCTACACCTTC. Translation: CASSSSGQGKNYYGYTF.

This clone has only a few counts. This sequence joins TRBV30 and TRBJ1-6, with 11 bases identical to TRBD1. The V segment lost 7 bases and the J segment 8 bases; nucleotides outside the gene matches: 10. Germline V gene lookup returns CDR1 GTSNPN and CDR2 SVGIG (reference sequence). The CDR3 runs to 15 residues. The CDR3 is CAYQPRTGGYSPLHF. The CDR3 bases are TGTGCCTACCAACCCCGGACAGGGGGCTATTCACCCCTCCACTTT.

The V and J genes are TRBV13 and TRBJ2-7; TRBD1 might be the D (7 bases). The CDR3 contains 17 residues. Trimming took 2 bases from V and 6 from J, leaving 23 bases between them. Germline V gene lookup returns CDR1 PRHDT and CDR2 FYEKMQ (reference sequence). The CDR3 DNA follows: TGTGCCAGCAGCTTATGGTCTTTGGGGGCAGGGGGAGGCGAGCAGTACTTC. Translated: CASSLWSLGAGGGEQYF.

The chain couples TRBV18 to TRBJ2-7; D not resolved. CDR3 length: 13 amino acids. Germline assignment: CDR1 KGHSH and CDR2 LQKENI. Trimming shortened V by 6 bases and J by 1 base, and 10 bases separated the two germline ends. The CDR3 region is CASSTDTSYEQYF. CDR3 bases: TGTGCCAGCTCCACTGACACGTCCTACGAGCAGTACTTC.

Only one count was recorded for this clone. The chain is built from TRBV6-6 and TRBJ1-6; TRBD1 might be the D (5 bases). Trimming stripped 0 bases from V and 7 bases from J, with 10 bases between. This CDR3 is built from 15 residues. Germline V gives CDR1 MNHNY, CDR2 SVGAGI (reference sequence). CDR3 residues: CASSYSATENSPLHF. The CDR3 coding sequence is TGTGCCAGCAGTTACTCCGCGACAGAAAATTCACCCCTCCACTTT.

The chain uses TRBV10-2 and TRBJ1-6; D gene unclear. Germline CDR1 and CDR2: WSHSY and SAAADI. The CDR3 totals 17 residues. With 4 bases removed from V and 8 bases from J, the gap between germline ends came to 21 bases. The CDR3 loop reads CASSAPEVTGHDSPLHF. In nucleotides, the CDR3 is TGCGCCAGCAGTGCCCCCGAGGTGACGGGCCATGATTCACCCCTCCACTTT.

V is TRBV30 and J is TRBJ1-3, with unresolved D. Germline CDR1 and CDR2: GTSNPN and SVGIG (reference sequence). V dropped 0 bases and J dropped 7 bases, with 13 bases sitting between them. CDR3 size: 14 residues. The CDR3 nucleotides read TGTGCCTGGAGTGTAACCCGGGCCGGGAACACCATATATTTT. Residues: CAWSVTRAGNTIYF.